This T cell receptor beta chain derives from a study of blood T cell repertoires in COVID-19. Study in general: Donors in the United States, Italy and Spain gave samples during acute or convalescent COVID-19. In each case, the material was cDNA or gDNA derived from T cells, B-cell-depleted T cells, or PBMCs.

In the study's own analysis: Estimated nucleated cell counts came from reference gene primer amplification. The assay was immunoSEQ multiplex PCR, and TCRdb's table has in-frame clones only and misses some. D and trimming come from the DNA, and the V and J calls and clone size come from that table. Counted here are roughly 70,000 clones, approximately 89% occurring once; the ten biggest clones make up 6% to 7%. V dropped 0 bases and J dropped 3 bases, with 12 bases sitting between them. The CDR3 spans 15 residues. Per germline, CDR1 SGDLS and CDR2 YYNGEE. The sample comprised peripheral blood. The rearrangement links TRBV9 to TRBJ1-1; tentative D call: TRBD1 (5 bases). The receptor was derived from a woman in her 70s with acute or convalescent COVID-19. As DNA, the CDR3 is TGTGCCAGCAGCGTAGGGTCAGGGTTGGACACTGAAGCTTTCTTT. Translation gives CASSVGSGLDTEAFF.